The following is a TCR beta chain sequence with its context. The CDR3 contains 12 residues. Germline lookup yields CDR1 LNHDA and CDR2 SQIVND (reference sequence). Trimming took off 5 bases at V and 3 bases at J, with 7 bases between the two ends. The data were obtained in a study of T cell changes during pregnancy in multiple sclerosis. Clones were sequenced by immunoSEQ multiplex PCR, and TCRdb holds only the in-frame ones, with some missing. Among more than 50,000 clones listed, roughly 94% were seen once. The genes are TRBV19 and TRBJ1-2, with D maybe TRBD1 (5 bases). The sequence came from a female donor with multiple sclerosis, enrolled in a pregnancy study. This material consisted of CD8+ T cells from peripheral blood mononuclear cells, taken after pregnancy. The CDR3 reads CASSWGDYGYTF. In DNA, the CDR3 is TGTGCCAGTAGTTGGGGGGACTATGGCTACACCTTC.